Following are 13 T cell receptor beta chains from one sample sequenced in a study of T cell changes during pregnancy in multiple sclerosis. Here immunoSEQ multiplex PCR was the method, and the copy in TCRdb shows in-frame clones only, minus some. This sample yields 72,000 or so clones, of which 93% are seen a single time; 2.5% belongs to the top ten. The material was peripheral blood, obtained in the second trimester of pregnancy. The source of these receptors is a female donor with multiple sclerosis, enrolled in a pregnancy study.

V usage is TRBV4-2 and J usage is TRBJ2-7; tentative D call: TRBD2 (7 bases). The CDR3 sequence is 14 residues long. In germline, CDR1 is LGHNA, CDR2 YNFKEQ. V was shortened by 3 bases and J by 3 bases, with 12 bases between the two germline ends. The CDR3, as DNA: TGTGCCAGCAGCCACCGGGGGGCATTCTACGAGCAGTACTTC. Its translation is CASSHRGAFYEQYF.

The chain employs TRBV5-1 and TRBJ1-1; 7 nucleotides line up with TRBD1. Germline V lookup: CDR1 SGHRS, CDR2 YFSETQ. With V trimmed by 0 bases and J by 4 bases, 3 bases remained unmatched. The CDR3 is made up of 14 amino acids. The CDR3 sequence: CASSLDRGGTEAFF. In DNA form, the CDR3 reads TGCGCCAGCAGCTTGGACAGGGGTGGCACTGAAGCTTTCTTT.

The chain joins TRBV19 to TRBJ1-2; 10 nucleotides line up with TRBD1. V was pared by 10 bases and J by 10 bases, with 12 bases of the junction left unmatched. The CDR3 extends over 13 amino acids. CDR1 and CDR2 from the germline V gene are LNHDA and SQIVND (reference sequence). Here the CDR3 reads CATSRDRGPVYTF. DNA for the CDR3: TGTGCCACCTCCCGGGACAGGGGACCGGTCTACACCTTC.

The chain employs TRBV4-1 and TRBJ2-1, with 13 nucleotides matching TRBD2. In germline, CDR1 is MGHRA, CDR2 YSYEKL. This CDR3 region has 20 residues. V lost 0 bases and J lost 0; bases outside the gene matches: 8. The CDR3 protein is CASSQDWGLAGPISYNEQFF. CDR3 coding DNA: TGCGCCAGCAGCCAAGATTGGGGACTAGCGGGGCCGATCTCCTACAATGAGCAGTTCTTC.

This clone was counted between two and nine times. The chain carries TRBV13 and TRBJ1-2, with 8 bases that match TRBD1. The CDR3 covers 15 residues. V gave up 8 bases and J gave up 6 bases; unmatched junction bases: 14. Germline V gene lookup returns CDR1 PRHDT and CDR2 FYEKMQ (reference sequence). The CDR3 DNA sequence: TGTGCCAGCGGATCCCGGGGGGACAGGTTCCATGGCTACACCTTC. Its protein is CASGSRGDRFHGYTF.

The gene calls are TRBV2 and TRBJ2-4; D is possibly TRBD2 (5 bases). The CDR3 is 13 amino acids. The V gene's germline CDR1 is SNHLY and CDR2 FYNNEI. Trimming left V 2 bases short and J 4 bases short, with 6 bases between. As DNA, the CDR3 is TGTGCCAGCAGTGAACGGGGAAAAAACATTCAGTACTTC. Translating it yields CASSERGKNIQYF.

The genes are TRBV5-1 and TRBJ2-1; 14 bases match TRBD2. The CDR3 totals 17 residues. Germline V gene sequence: CDR1 SGHRS, CDR2 YFSETQ. V dropped 3 bases and J dropped 7; count of bases not matched to a gene: 9. This chain's CDR3 is CASSSSTSGGAINEQFF. The CDR3 nucleotides read TGCGCCAGCAGCTCATCGACTAGCGGGGGGGCTATAAATGAGCAGTTCTTC.

J is TRBJ2-3 and V is TRBV25-1; D perhaps matches TRBD2 (5 bases). CDR3 size: 14 residues. Germline V lookup: CDR1 MGHDK, CDR2 SYGVNS. Trimming took off 2 bases at V and 0 bases at J, with 6 bases between the two ends. The CDR3 region is CASSETRSTDTQYF. The DNA for the CDR3 is TGTGCCAGCAGTGAAACTAGAAGCACAGATACGCAGTATTTT.

This chain connects TRBV6-1 to TRBJ1-5; D possibly corresponds to TRBD1 (6 bases). V was trimmed by 9 bases and J by 11 bases, leaving 17 bases between them. Germline CDR1 is MNHNS and CDR2 is SASEGT. This CDR3 region has 12 residues. DNA for the CDR3: TGTGCCAGTAAGGACAGCGGATGGGCCCAGCATTTT. Protein: CASKDSGWAQHF.

This clone has a single count. This chain uses TRBV11-2 with TRBJ1-1, with D unclear. Germline V gene data show CDR1 as SGHAT and CDR2 as FQNNGV. Trimming pared 2 bases from V and 4 bases from J, leaving 11 bases between. The CDR3 spans 14 residues. CDR3 DNA sequence: TGTGCCAGCAGCTTATATAAGTGGAGCACTGAAGCTTTCTTT. Protein sequence: CASSLYKWSTEAFF.

The chain has TRBV6-5 and TRBJ2-3; D remains ambiguous. CDR3 length: 14 residues. Looked up from germline, CDR1 is MNHEY and CDR2 is SVGAGI. Trimming removed 2 bases at V and 0 bases at J, with 6 bases between. In nucleotides, the CDR3 is TGTGCCAGCAGTTACGGCCCTAGCACAGATACGCAGTATTTT. It yields the protein CASSYGPSTDTQYF.

This chain connects TRBV11-2 to TRBJ1-3; perhaps TRBD1 as D (6 bases). Between the trimmed V and J ends, which lost 1 base and 3 bases, there was a span of 16 bases. The germline V gene has CDR1 SGHAT and CDR2 FQNNGV. The CDR3 is made up of 17 amino acids. The CDR3 bases are TGTGCCAGCAGCTTAGTGGGTTTCGCAGGGGATGGAAACACCATATATTTT. Encoded protein: CASSLVGFAGDGNTIYF.

This clone was picked up a small number of times. This sequence joins TRBV30 and TRBJ1-1, with 8 bases lining up with TRBD1. CDR3 size: 14 residues. Germline V lookup: CDR1 GTSNPN, CDR2 SVGIG (reference sequence). The J segment lost 1 base and the V segment lost 2 bases, leaving 3 bases of the junction unmatched. CDR3 nucleotide sequence: TGTGCCTGGAGTACCGGGACAGGGAACACTGAAGCTTTCTTT. Amino acids: CAWSTGTGNTEAFF.